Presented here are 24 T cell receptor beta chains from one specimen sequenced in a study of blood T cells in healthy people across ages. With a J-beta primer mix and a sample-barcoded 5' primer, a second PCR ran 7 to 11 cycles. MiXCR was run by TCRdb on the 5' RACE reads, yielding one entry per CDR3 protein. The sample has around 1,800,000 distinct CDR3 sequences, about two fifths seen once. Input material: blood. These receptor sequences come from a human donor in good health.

The chain's CDR3 is CSARDPQGSGNTIYF. CDR3 DNA sequence: TGCAGTGCTAGAGACCCACAGGGTTCCGGAAACACCATATATTTT. The chain links TRBV20-1 to TRBJ1-3; possible D gene TRBD1, 6 bases. Trimming stripped 0 bases from V and 4 bases from J, with 13 bases between. CDR3 length: 15 amino acids. CDR1 and CDR2 from the germline V gene are DFQATT and SNEGSKA (reference sequence).

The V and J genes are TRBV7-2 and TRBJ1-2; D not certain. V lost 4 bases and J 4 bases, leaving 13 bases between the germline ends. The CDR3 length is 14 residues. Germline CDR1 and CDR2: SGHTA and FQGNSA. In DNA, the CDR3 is TGTGCCAGCAGCTCGGGGAGGATAGCCTATGGCTACACCTTC. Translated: CASSSGRIAYGYTF.

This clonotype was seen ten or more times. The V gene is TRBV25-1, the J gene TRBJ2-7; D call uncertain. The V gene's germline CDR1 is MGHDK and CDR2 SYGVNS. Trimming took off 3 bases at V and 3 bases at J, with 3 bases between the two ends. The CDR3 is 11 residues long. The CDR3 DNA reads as TGTGCCAGCAGTGACCTCTACGAGCAGTACTTC. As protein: CASSDLYEQYF.

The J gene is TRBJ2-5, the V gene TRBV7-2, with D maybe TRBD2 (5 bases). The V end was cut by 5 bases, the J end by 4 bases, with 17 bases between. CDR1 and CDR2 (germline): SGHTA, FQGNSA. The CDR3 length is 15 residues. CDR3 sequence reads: CASSKLGVSSETQYF. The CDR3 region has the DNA TGTGCCAGCAGCAAACTAGGAGTCTCCTCAGAGACCCAGTACTTC.

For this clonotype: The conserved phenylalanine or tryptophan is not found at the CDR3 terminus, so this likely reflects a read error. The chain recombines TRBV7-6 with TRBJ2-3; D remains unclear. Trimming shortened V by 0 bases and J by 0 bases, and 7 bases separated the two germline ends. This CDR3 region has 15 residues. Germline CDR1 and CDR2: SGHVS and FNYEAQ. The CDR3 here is CASSLAGSSTDTQYY. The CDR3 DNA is TGTGCCAGCAGCTTAGCGGGGTCTAGCACAGATACGCAGTATTAT.

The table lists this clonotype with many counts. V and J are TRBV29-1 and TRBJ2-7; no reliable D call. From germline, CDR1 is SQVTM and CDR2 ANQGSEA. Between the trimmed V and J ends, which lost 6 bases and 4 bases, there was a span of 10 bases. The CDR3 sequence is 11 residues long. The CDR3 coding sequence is TGCAGCGTCCAACTAAATTACGAGCAGTACTTC. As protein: CSVQLNYEQYF.

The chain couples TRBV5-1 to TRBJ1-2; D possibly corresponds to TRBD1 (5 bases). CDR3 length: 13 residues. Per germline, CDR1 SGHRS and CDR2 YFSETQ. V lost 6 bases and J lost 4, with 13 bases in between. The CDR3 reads CASTWGIGYGYTF. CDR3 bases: TGCGCCAGCACATGGGGGATTGGCTATGGCTACACCTTC.

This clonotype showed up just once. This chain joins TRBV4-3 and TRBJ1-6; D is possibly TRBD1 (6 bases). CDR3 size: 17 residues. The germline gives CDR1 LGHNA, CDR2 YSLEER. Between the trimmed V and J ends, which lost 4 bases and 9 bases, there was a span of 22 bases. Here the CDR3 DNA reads TGCGCCAGCAGCCTAGATCATCGGGGGGCGTTCGGTTCACCCCTCCACTTT. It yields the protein CASSLDHRGAFGSPLHF.

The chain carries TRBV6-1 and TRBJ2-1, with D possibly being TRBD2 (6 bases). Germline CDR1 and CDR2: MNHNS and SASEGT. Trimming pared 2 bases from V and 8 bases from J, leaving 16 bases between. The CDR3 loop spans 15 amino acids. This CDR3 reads CASSEWGEVYDEQFF. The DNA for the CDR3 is TGTGCCAGCAGTGAATGGGGGGAAGTTTACGATGAGCAGTTCTTC.

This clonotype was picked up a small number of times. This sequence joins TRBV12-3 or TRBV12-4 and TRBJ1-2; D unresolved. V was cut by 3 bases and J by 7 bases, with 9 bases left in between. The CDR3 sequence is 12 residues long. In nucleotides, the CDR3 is TGTGCCAGCAGTTTTTCCGGGTGTGGCTACACCTTC. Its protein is CASSFSGCGYTF.

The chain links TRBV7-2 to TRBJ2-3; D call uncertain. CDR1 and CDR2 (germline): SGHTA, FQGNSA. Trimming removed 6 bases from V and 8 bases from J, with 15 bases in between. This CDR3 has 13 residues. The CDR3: CASRWARHSTQYF. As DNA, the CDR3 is TGTGCCAGCAGATGGGCCCGTCATTCTACGCAGTATTTT.

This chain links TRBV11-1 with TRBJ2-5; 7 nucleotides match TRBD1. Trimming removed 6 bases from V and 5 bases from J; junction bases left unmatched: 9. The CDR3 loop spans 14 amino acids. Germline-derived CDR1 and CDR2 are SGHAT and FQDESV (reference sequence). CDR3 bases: TGTGCCAGCAGTCAGGGACAGCTCGGGGAGACCCAGTACTTC. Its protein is CASSQGQLGETQYF.

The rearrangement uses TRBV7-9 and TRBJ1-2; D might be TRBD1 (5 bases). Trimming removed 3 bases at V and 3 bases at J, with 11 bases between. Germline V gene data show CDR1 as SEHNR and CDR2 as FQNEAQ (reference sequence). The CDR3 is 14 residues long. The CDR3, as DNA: TGTGCCAGCAGCTTTCTCGACAGCTACTATGGCTACACCTTC. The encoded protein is CASSFLDSYYGYTF.

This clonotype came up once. The CDR3 nucleotides read TGTGCCAGCAGCGAAGGGGGTAGGGAAAAACTGTTTTTT. Its translation is CASSEGGREKLFF. The J gene is TRBJ1-4, the V gene TRBV7-2; D is perhaps TRBD1 (6 bases). The CDR3 is 13 amino acids. V gave up 5 bases and J gave up 8 bases, with 12 bases separating them. The germline V gene has CDR1 SGHTA and CDR2 FQGNSA.

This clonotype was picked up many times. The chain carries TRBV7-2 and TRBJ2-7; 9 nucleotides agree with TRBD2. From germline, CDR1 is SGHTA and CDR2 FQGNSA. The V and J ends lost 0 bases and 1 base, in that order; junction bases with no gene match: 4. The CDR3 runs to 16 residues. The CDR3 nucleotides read TGTGCCAGCAGCTTAGCCCTAGCGGGAAGATCCTACGAGCAGTACTTC. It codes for CASSLALAGRSYEQYF. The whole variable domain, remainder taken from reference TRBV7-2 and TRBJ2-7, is GAGVSQSPSNKVTEKGKDVELRCDPISGHTALYWYRQSLGQGLEFLIYFQGNSAPDKSGLPSDRFSAERTGGSVSTLTIQRTQQEDSAVYLCASSLALAGRSYEQYFGPGTRLTVT.

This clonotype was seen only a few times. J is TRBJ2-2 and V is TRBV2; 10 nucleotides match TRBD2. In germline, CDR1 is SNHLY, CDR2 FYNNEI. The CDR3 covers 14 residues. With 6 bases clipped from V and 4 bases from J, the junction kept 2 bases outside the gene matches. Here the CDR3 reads CASRERGGTGELFF. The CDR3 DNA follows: TGTGCCAGCAGGGAGCGGGGGGGCACCGGGGAGCTGTTTTTT.

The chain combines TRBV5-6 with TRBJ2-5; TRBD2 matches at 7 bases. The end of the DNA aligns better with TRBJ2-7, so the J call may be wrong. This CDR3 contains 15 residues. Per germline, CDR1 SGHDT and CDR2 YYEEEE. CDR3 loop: CASSLSAGTTYEQYF. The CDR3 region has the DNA TGTGCCAGCAGCTTGTCGGCGGGGACTACGTACGAGCAGTACTTC.

Here the CDR3 reads CSARFGTGNTEAFF. CDR3 DNA: TGCAGTGCCAGATTTGGGACAGGGAACACTGAAGCTTTCTTT. The chain links TRBV20-1 to TRBJ1-1; 8 bases fit TRBD1. Looked up from germline, CDR1 is DFQATT and CDR2 is SNEGSKA (reference sequence). J lost 1 base, V lost 6 bases, and 7 bases had no gene match. The CDR3 is made up of 14 amino acids.

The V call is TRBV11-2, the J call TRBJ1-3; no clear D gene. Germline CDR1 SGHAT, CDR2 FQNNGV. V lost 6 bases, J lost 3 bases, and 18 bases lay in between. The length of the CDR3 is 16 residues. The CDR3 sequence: CASSLWRAIDGNTIYF. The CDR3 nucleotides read TGTGCCAGCAGTTTGTGGAGAGCCATTGATGGAAACACCATATATTTT.

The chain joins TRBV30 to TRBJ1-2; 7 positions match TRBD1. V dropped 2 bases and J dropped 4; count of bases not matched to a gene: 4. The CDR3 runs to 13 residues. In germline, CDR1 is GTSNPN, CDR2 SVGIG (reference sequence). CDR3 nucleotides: TGTGCCTGGAGTACAGGGGTAGGCTATGGCTACACCTTC. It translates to CAWSTGVGYGYTF. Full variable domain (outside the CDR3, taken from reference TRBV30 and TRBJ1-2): SQTIHQWPATLVQPVGSPLSLECTVEGTSNPNLYWYRQAAGRGLQLLFYSVGIGQISSEVPQNLSASRPQDRQFILSSKKLLLSDSGFYLCAWSTGVGYGYTFGSGTRLTVV.

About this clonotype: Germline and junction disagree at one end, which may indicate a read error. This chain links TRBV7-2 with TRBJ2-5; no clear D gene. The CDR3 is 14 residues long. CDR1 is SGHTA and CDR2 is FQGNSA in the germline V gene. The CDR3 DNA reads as TGTGCCGGCAGCCTCGACGACGAAAGAAATGAGCAGTACTTC. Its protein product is CAGSLDDERNEQYF. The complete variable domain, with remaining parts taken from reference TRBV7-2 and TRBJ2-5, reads GAGVSQSPSNKVTEKGKDVELRCDPISGHTALYWYRQSLGQGLEFLIYFQGNSAPDKSGLPSDRFSAERTGGSVSTLTIQRTQQEDSAVYLCAGSLDDERNEQYFGPGTRLLVL.

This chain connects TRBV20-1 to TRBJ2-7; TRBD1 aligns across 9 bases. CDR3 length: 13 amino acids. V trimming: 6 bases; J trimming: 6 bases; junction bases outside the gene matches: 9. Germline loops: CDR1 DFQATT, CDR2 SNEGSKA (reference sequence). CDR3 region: CSAGWDRASEQYF. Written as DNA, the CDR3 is TGCAGTGCCGGCTGGGACAGGGCATCCGAGCAGTACTTC.

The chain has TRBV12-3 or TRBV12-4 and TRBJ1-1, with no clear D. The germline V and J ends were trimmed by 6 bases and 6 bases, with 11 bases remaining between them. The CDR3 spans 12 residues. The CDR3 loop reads CASSRTRAEAFF. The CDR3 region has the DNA TGTGCCAGCAGCCGTACACGGGCTGAAGCTTTCTTT.

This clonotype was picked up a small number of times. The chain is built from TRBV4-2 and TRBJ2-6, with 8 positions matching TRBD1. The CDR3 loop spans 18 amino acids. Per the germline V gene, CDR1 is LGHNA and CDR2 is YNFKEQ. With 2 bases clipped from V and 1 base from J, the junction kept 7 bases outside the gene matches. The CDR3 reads CASSQSGQGGSGANVLTF. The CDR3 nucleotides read TGTGCCAGCAGCCAATCTGGACAGGGAGGTTCTGGGGCCAACGTCCTGACTTTC.